This TCR beta chain is drawn from a study of blood T cell repertoires in COVID-19. Study-level background: The United States, Italy and Spain provided the acute and convalescent COVID-19 samples. Nucleic acid was either cDNA or gDNA, and it came from T cells, B-cell-depleted T cells, or PBMCs.

In the original processing: The authors estimated nucleated cell counts from reference gene primer amplification. The repertoire was sequenced with immunoSEQ multiplex PCR; TCRdb's copy has only in-frame clones and lacks some. V, J and clone size are those of that table, while D and trimming were read from the DNA. The sample has some 190,000 clones; 80% to 90% are singletons. The trim removed 2 bases at V and 8 bases at J, leaving 15 bases unmatched. There are 17 residues in the CDR3. The V gene's germline CDR1 is SGHTA and CDR2 FQGNSA. The sequence derives from a human donor in a cohort sampled during active COVID-19. Source material: peripheral blood. This chain joins TRBV7-2 and TRBJ2-1, with TRBD2 matching 7 bases. The CDR3 nucleotides are TGTGCCAGCAGCTTAAGGGCGGCTAGCGGAAGACAACATGAGCAGTTCTTC. Translation: CASSLRAASGRQHEQFF.